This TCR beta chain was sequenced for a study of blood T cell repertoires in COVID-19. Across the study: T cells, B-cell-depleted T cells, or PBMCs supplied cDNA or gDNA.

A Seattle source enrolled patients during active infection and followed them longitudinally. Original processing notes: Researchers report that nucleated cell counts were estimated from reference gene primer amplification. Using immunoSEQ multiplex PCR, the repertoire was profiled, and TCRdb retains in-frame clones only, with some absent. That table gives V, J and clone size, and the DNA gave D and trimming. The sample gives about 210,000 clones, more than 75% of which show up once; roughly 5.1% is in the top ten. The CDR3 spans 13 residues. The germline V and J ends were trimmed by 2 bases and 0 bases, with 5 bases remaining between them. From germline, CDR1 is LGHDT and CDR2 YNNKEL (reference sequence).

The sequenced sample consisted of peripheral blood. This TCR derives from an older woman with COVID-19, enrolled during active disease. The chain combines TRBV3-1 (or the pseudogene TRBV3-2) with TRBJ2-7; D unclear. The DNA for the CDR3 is TGTGCCAGCAGCCAAAGCGCCTCCTACGAGCAGTACTTC. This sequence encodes CASSQSASYEQYF.